This paragraph reports one T cell receptor beta chain. Its antigen is undetermined. Use of 60 Vbeta and 13 Jbeta primers characterized the PCR. Only in-frame clones appear in the TCRdb table, and some are missing; sequencing was by immunoSEQ multiplex PCR. The repertoire holds more than 100,000 clones, about 61% seen once, with 2% to 3% in the top ten. The data originate from a study of cytomegalovirus exposure and HLA in healthy donors. Broader study findings: In a later analysis, compared with equally common non-associated chains, HLA-associated beta chains were more expanded.

This sequence was found in a woman aged 40 to 49 in good health and CMV-seronegative. Sequenced input: PBMCs.

The CDR3 nucleotides are TGTGCCAGTAGCCGCGGGGCAAGCGGGGCGACCTCCTACAATGAGCAGTTCTTC. Translation: CASSRGASGATSYNEQFF. The chain recombines TRBV19 with TRBJ2-1; 7 bases agree with TRBD2. The CDR3 length is 18 residues. Germline loops: CDR1 LNHDA, CDR2 SQIVND (reference sequence). The trim removed 6 bases at V and 0 bases at J, leaving 14 bases unmatched.